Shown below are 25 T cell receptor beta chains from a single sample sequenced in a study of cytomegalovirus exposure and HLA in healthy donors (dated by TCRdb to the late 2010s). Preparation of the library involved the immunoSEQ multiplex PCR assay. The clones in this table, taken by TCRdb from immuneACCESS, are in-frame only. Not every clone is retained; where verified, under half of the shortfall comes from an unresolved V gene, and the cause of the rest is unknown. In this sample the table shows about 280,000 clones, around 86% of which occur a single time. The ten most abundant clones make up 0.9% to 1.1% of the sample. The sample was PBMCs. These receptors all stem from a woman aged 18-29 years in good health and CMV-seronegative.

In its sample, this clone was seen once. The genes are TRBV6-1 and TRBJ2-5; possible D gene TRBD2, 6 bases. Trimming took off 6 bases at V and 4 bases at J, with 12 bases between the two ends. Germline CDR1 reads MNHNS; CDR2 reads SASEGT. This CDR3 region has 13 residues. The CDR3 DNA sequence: TGTGCCAGCAGGGGGGGAGGCGGAGAGACCCAGTACTTC. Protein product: CASRGGGGETQYF.

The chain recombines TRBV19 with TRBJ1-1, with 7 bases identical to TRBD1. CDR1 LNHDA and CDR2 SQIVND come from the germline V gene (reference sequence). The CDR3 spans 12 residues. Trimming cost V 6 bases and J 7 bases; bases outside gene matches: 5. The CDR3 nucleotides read TGTGCCAGTAGCCACAGGGGCCTTGAAGCTTTCTTT. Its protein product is CASSHRGLEAFF.

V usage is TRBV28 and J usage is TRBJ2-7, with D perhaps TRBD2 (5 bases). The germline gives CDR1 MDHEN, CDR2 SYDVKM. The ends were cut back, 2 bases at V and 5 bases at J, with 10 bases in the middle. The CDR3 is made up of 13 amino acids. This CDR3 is CASSLASLHEQYF. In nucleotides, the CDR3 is TGTGCCAGCAGTTTAGCTAGCCTCCACGAGCAGTACTTC.

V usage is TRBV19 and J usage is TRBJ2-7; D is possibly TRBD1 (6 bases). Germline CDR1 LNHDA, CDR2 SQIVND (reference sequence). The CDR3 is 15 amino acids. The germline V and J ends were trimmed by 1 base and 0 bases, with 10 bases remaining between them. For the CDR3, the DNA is TGTGCCAGTAGTATAGGGGCAGGGGTCTCCTACGAGCAGTACTTC. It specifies CASSIGAGVSYEQYF. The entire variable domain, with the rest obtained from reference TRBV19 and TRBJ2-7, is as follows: DGGITQSPKYLFRKEGQNVTLSCEQNLNHDAMYWYRQDPGQGLRLIYYSQIVNDFQKGDIAEGYSVSREKKESFPLTVTSAQKNPTAFYLCASSIGAGVSYEQYFGPGTRLTVT.

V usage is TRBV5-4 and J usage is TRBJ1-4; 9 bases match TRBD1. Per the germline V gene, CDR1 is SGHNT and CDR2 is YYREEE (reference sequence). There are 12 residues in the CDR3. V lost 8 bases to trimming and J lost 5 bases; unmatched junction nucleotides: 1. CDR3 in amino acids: CASGTGNEKLFF. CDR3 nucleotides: TGTGCCAGTGGGACAGGGAATGAAAAACTGTTTTTT.

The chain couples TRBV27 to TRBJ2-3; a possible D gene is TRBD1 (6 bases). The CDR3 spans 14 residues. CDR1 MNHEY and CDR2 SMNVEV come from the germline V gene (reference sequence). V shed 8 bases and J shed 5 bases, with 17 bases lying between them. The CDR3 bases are TGTGCCAGCTGGGACATTGCCAACTTAGATACGCAGTATTTT. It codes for CASWDIANLDTQYF.

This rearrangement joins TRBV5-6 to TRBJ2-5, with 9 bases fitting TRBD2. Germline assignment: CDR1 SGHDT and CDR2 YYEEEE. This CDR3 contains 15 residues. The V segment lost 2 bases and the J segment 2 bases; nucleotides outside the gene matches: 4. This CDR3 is CASSFRLAVQETQYF. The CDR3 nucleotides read TGTGCCAGCAGCTTCCGACTAGCGGTTCAAGAGACCCAGTACTTC.

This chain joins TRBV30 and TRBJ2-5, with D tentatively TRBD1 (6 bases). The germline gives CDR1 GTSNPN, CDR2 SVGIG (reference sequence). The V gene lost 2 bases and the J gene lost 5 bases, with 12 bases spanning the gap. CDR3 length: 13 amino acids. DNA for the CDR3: TGTGCCTGGAGTCCGACAGGATCGGAGACCCAGTACTTC. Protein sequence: CAWSPTGSETQYF.

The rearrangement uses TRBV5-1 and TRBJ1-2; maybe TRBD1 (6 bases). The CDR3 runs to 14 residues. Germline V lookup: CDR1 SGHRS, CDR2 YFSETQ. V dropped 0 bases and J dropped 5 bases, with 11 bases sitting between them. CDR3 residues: CASSLAGQIYGYTF. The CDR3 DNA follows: TGCGCCAGCAGCTTGGCCGGACAGATTTATGGCTACACCTTC.

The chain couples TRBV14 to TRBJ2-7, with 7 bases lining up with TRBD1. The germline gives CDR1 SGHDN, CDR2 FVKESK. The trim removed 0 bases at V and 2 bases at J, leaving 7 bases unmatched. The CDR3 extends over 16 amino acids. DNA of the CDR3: TGTGCCAGCAGCCAAGATCCCTGGACAGGTGCCTACGAGCAGTACTTC. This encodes CASSQDPWTGAYEQYF.

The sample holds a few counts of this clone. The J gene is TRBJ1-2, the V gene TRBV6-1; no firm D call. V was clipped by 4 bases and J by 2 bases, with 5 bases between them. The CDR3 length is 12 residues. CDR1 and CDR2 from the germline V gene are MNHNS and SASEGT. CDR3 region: CASSAQNYGYTF. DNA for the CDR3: TGTGCCAGCAGTGCACAGAACTATGGCTACACCTTC.

CDR3 sequence: CASSSGTYSYEQYF. CDR3 coding DNA: TGTGCCAGCAGTTCTGGGACTTATAGCTACGAGCAGTACTTC. V gene TRBV6-5 combines with J gene TRBJ2-7, with D possibly TRBD2 on 6 matching bases. In germline, CDR1 is MNHEY, CDR2 SVGAGI. The CDR3 is 14 residues long. Trimming took 4 bases from V and 3 from J, leaving 13 bases between them.

In nucleotides, the CDR3 is TGTGCCTGGAGGCCACAGGGGGCGTTCGGGGCCGGGGAGCTGTTTTTT. This translates into CAWRPQGAFGAGELFF. J is TRBJ2-2 and V is TRBV30, with TRBD1 identical over 9 bases. Germline assignment: CDR1 GTSNPN and CDR2 SVGIG (reference sequence). V was clipped by 3 bases and J by 6 bases; unmatched bases: 11. The CDR3 loop spans 16 amino acids.

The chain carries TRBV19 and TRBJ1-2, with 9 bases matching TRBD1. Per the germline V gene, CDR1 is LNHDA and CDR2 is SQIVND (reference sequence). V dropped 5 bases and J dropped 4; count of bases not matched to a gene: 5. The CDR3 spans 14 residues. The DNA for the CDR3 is TGTGCCAGTAGTGAACAGGGGGCGGGCTATGGCTACACCTTC. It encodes CASSEQGAGYGYTF.

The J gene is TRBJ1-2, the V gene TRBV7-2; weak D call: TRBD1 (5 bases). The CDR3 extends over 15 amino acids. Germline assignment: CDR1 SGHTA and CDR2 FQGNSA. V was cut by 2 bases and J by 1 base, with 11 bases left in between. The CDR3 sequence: CASSLQGGINYGYTF. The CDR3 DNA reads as TGTGCCAGCAGCTTACAGGGAGGGATTAACTATGGCTACACCTTC.

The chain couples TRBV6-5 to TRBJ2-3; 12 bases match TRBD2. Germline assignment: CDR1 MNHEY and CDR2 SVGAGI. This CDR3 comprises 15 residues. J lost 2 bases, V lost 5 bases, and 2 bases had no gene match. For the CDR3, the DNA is TGTGCCAGCAGTCTAGCGGGGGGGATCACAGATACGCAGTATTTT. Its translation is CASSLAGGITDTQYF.

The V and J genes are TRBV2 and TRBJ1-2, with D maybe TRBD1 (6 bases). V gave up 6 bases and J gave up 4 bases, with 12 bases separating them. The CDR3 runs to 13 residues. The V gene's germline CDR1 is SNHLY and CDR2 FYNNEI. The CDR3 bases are TGTGCCAGCAGGGTGGGGGGGCCCTATGGCTACACCTTC. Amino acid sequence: CASRVGGPYGYTF. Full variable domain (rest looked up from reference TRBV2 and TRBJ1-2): EPEVTQTPSHQVTQMGQEVILRCVPISNHLYFYWYRQILGQKVEFLVSFYNNEISEKSEIFDDQFSVERPDGSNFTLKIRSTKLEDSAMYFCASRVGGPYGYTFGSGTRLTVV.

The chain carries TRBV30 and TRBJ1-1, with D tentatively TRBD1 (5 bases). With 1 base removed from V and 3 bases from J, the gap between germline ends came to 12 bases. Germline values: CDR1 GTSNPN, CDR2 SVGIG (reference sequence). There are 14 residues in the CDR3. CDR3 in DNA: TGTGCCTGGAGTGATGGGGCGAGGTACACTGAAGCTTTCTTT. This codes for CAWSDGARYTEAFF. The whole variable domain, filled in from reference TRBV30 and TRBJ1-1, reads SQTIHQWPATLVQPVGSPLSLECTVEGTSNPNLYWYRQAAGRGLQLLFYSVGIGQISSEVPQNLSASRPQDRQFILSSKKLLLSDSGFYLCAWSDGARYTEAFFGQGTRLTVV.

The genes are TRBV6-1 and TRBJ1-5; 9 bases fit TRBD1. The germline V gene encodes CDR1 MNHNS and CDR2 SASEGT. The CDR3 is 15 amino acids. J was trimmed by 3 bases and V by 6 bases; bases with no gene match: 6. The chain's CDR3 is CASRPGTGYNQPQHF. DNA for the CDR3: TGTGCCAGCAGACCCGGGACAGGGTACAATCAGCCCCAGCATTTT.

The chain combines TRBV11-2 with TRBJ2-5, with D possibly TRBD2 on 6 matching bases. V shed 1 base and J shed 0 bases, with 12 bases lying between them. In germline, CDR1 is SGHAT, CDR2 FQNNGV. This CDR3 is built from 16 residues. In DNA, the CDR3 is TGTGCCAGCAGCTTAGCGGCAGGGAGGTACCAAGAGACCCAGTACTTC. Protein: CASSLAAGRYQETQYF.

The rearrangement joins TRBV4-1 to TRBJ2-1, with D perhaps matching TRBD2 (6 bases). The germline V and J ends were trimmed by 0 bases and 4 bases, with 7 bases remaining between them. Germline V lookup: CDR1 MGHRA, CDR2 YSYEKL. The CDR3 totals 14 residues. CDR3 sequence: CASSQEGLYNEQFF. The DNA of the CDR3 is TGCGCCAGCAGCCAAGAGGGACTGTACAATGAGCAGTTCTTC.

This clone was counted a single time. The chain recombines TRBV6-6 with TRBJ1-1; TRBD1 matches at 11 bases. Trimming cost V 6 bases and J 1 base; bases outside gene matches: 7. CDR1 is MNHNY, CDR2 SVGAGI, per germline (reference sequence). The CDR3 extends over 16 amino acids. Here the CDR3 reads CASSPTGTGGNTEAFF. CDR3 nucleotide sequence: TGTGCCAGCAGCCCTACAGGGACAGGGGGGAACACTGAAGCTTTCTTT.

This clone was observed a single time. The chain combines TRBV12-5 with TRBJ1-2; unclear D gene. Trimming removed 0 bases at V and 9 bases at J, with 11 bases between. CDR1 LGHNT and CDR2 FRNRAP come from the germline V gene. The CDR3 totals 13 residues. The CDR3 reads CASGLVEGSSYTF. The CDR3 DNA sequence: TGTGCTAGTGGTTTGGTAGAGGGAAGTAGCTACACCTTC.

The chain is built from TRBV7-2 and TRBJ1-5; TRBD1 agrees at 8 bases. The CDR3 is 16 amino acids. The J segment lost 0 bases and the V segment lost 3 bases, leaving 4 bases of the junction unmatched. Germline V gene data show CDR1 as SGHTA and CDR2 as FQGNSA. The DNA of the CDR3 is TGTGCCAGCAGCTTCGGTCAGGGGGCTAGCAATCAGCCCCAGCATTTT. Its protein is CASSFGQGASNQPQHF.

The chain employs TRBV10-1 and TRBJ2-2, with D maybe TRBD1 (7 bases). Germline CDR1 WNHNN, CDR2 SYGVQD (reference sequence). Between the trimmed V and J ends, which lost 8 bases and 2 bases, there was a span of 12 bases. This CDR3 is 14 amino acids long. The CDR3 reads CASGGTANTGELFF. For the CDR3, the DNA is TGCGCCAGCGGGGGGACAGCAAACACCGGGGAGCTGTTTTTT.